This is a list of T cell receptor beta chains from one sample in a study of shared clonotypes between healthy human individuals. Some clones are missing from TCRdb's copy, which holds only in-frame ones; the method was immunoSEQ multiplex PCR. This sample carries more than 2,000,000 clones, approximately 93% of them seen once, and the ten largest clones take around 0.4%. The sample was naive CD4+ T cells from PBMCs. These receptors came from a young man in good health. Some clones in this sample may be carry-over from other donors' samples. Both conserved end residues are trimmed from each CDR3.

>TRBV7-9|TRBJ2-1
ASSLRGSGSSNEQF
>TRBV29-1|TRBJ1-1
SVVRLDTEAF
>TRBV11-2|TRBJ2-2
ASSSTGTGELF
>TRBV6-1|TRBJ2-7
ASSDLYEQY
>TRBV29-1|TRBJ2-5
SVRPGQGIETQY
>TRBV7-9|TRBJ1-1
ASSLFGALGTEAF
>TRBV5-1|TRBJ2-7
ASSPTGNYEQY
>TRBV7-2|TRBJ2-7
ASSLGGTNYEQY
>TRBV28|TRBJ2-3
ASNRDATDTQY
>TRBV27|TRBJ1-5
ASSLQGNQPQH
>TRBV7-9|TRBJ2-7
ASTAAYEQY
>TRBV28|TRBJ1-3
ASSLWGSGNTIY
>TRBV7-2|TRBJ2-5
ASSSVRSAKY
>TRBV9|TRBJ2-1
ASSGRVRTSGRFHNEQF
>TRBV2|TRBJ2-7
ASSGRPDSYEQY
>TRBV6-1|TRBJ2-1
ASRPRTSYNEQF
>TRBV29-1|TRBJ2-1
SVVLVFHAYNEQF
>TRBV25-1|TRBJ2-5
ASSEKSGETQY
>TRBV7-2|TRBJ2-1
ASSLGTGGVEQF
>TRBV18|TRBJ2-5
ASSPPSGLETQY
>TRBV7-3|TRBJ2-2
ASSQIAGASTGELF
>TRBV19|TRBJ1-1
ASSRTGAGTEAF
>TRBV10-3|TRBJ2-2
AISGHRDRGPALGTGELF
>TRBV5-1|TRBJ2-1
ASSLGQNEQF